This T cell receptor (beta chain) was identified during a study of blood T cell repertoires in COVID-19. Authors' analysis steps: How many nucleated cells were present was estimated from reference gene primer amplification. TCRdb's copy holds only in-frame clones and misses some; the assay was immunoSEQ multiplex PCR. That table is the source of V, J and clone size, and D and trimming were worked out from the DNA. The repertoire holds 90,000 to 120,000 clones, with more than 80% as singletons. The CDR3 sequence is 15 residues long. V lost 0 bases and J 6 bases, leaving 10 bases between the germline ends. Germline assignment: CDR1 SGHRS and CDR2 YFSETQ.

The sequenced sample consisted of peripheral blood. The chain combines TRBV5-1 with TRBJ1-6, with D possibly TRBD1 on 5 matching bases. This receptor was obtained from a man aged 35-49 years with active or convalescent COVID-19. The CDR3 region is CASSLEGPPNSPLHF. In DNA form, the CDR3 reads TGCGCCAGCAGCTTGGAGGGGCCTCCTAATTCACCCCTCCACTTT.